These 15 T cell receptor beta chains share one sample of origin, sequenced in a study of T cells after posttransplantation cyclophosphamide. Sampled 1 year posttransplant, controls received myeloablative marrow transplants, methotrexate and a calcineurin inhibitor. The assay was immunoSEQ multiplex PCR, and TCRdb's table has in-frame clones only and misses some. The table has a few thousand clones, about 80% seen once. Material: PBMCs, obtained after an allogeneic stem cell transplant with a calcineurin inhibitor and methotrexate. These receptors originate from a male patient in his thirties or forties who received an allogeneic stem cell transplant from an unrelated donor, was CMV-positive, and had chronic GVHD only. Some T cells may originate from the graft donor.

CDR3 region: CASSFRGVETQYF. The CDR3 DNA is TGTGCCAGCAGCTTCCGGGGGGTCGAGACCCAGTACTTC. J is TRBJ2-5 and V is TRBV7-2, with 7 bases aligning to TRBD2. Unmatched junction bases numbered 3, after V lost 3 bases and J lost 5 bases. Germline CDR1 is SGHTA and CDR2 is FQGNSA. The CDR3 has 13 amino acids. Using reference TRBV7-2 and TRBJ2-5 for the parts outside the CDR3, the full variable domain is GAGVSQSPSNKVTEKGKDVELRCDPISGHTALYWYRQSLGQGLEFLIYFQGNSAPDKSGLPSDRFSAERTGGSVSTLTIQRTQQEDSAVYLCASSFRGVETQYFGPGTRLLVL.

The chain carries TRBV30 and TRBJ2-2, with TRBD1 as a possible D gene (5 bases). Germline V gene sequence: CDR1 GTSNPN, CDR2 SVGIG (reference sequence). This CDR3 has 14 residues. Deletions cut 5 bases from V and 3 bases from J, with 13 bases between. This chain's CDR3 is CAWFGRQYTGELFF. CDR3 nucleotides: TGTGCCTGGTTTGGCCGACAGTACACCGGGGAGCTGTTTTTT.

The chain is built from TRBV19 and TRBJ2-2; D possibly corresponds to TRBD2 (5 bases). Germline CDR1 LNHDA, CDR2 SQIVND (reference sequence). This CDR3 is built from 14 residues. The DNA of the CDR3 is TGTGCTGCGAGGGTTGGGTTGAACACCGGGGAGCTGTTTTTT. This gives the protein CAARVGLNTGELFF.

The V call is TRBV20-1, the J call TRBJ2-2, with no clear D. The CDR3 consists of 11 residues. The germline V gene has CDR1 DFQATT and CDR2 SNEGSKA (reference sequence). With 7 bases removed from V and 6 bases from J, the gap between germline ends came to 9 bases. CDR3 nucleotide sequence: TGCAGTGTCGCGATCTCCGGGGAGCTGTTTTTT. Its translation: CSVAISGELFF.

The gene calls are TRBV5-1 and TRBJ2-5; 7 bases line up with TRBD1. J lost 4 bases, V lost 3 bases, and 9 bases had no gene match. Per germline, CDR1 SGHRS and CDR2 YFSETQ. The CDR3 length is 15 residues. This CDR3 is CASSSGSGGGETQYF. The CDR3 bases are TGCGCCAGCAGCTCTGGTTCAGGGGGTGGAGAGACCCAGTACTTC.

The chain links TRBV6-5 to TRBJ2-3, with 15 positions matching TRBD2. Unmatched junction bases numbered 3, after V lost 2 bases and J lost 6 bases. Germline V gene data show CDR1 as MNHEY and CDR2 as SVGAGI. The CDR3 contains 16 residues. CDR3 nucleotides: TGTGCCAGCAGTTACAGGACTAGCGGGAGGGTTGATACGCAGTATTTT. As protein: CASSYRTSGRVDTQYF.

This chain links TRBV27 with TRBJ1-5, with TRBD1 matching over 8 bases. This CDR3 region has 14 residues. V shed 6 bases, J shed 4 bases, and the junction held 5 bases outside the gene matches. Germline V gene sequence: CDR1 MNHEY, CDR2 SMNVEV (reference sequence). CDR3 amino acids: CASSRDRNNQPQHF. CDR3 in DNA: TGTGCCAGCAGCCGGGACAGGAATAATCAGCCCCAGCATTTT.

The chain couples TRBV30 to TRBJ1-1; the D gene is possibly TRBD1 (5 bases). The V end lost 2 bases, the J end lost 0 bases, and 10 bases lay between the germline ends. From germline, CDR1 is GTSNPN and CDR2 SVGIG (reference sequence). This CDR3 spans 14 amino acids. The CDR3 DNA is TGTGCCTGGAGTATCCCGGGGGTGAACACTGAAGCTTTCTTT. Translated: CAWSIPGVNTEAFF.

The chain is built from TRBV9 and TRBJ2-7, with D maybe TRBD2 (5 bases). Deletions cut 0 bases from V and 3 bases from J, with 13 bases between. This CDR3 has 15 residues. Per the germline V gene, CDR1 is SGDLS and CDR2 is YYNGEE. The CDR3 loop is CASSVGFTGIYEQYF. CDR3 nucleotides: TGTGCCAGCAGCGTAGGGTTTACGGGAATCTACGAGCAGTACTTC. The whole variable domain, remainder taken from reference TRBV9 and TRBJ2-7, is DSGVTQTPKHLITATGQRVTLRCSPRSGDLSVYWYQQSLDQGLQFLIQYYNGEERAKGNILERFSAQQFPDLHSELNLSSLELGDSALYFCASSVGFTGIYEQYFGPGTRLTVT.

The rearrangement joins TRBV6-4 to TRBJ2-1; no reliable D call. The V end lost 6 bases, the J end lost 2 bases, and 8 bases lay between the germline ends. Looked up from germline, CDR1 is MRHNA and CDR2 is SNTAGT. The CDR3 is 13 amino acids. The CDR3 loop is CASRADAYNEQFF. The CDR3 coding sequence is TGTGCCAGCAGGGCGGATGCCTACAATGAGCAGTTCTTC.

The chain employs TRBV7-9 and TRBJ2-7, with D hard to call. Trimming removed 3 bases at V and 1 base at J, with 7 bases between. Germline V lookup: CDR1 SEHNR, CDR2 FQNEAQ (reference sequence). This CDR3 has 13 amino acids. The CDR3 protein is CASSFLQSYEQYF. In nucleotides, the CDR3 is TGTGCCAGCAGCTTTCTACAGTCCTACGAGCAGTACTTC.

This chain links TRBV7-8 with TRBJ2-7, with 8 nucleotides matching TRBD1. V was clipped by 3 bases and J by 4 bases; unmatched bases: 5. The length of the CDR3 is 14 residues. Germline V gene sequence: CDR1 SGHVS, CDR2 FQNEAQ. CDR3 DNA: TGTGCCAGCAGCTTGGACAGGGATCTGTACGAGCAGTACTTC. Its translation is CASSLDRDLYEQYF. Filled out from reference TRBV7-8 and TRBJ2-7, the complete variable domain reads GAGVSQSPRYKVAKRGQDVALRCDPISGHVSLFWYQQALGQGPEFLTYFQNEAQLDKSGLPSDRFFAERPEGSVSTLKIQRTQQEDSAVYLCASSLDRDLYEQYFGPGTRLTVT.

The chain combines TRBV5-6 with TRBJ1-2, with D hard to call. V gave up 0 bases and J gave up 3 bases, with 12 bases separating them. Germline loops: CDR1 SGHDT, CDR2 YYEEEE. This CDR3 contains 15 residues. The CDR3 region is CASSLGEGLDYGYTF. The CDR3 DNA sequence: TGTGCCAGCAGCTTGGGGGAGGGATTAGACTATGGCTACACCTTC.

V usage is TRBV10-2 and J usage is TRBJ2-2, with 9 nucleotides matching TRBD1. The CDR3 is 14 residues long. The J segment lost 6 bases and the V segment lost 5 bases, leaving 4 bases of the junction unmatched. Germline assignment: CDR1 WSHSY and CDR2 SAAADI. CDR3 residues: CASSQDRGAGELFF. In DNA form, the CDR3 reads TGCGCCAGCAGTCAGGACAGGGGCGCCGGGGAGCTGTTTTTT.

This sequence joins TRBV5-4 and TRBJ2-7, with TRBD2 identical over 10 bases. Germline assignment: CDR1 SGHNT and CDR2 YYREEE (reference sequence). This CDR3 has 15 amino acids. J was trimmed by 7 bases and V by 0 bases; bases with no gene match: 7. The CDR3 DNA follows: TGTGCCAGCAGCTTGGACTTAGCGGGAGGACGAGAGCAGTACTTC. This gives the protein CASSLDLAGGREQYF. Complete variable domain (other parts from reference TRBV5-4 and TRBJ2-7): ETGVTQSPTHLIKTRGQQVTLRCSSQSGHNTVSWYQQALGQGPQFIFQYYREEENGRGNFPPRFSGLQFPNYSSELNVNALELDDSALYLCASSLDLAGGREQYFGPGTRLTVT.